Shown below are 29 T cell receptor beta chains from a single sample sequenced in a study of blood T cell repertoires in COVID-19. Assay used: immunoSEQ multiplex PCR; TCRdb lists only in-frame clones, some missing. In the table there are 430,000 or so clones, roughly 89% of which are singletons. What was sequenced was peripheral blood. Every receptor here comes from a man between 18 and 35 years old with COVID-19, enrolled during active disease.

The chain is built from TRBV6-2 or TRBV6-3 and TRBJ2-5; weak D call: TRBD2 (6 bases). Trimming cost V 5 bases and J 3 bases, with 7 bases left between them. The germline V gene has CDR1 MNHEY and CDR2 SVGEGT. This CDR3 has 12 amino acids. This CDR3 is CASSRLEETQYF. As DNA, the CDR3 is TGTGCCAGCAGTCGACTAGAAGAGACCCAGTACTTC.

This sequence joins TRBV7-9 and TRBJ2-3; the D gene is possibly TRBD2 (6 bases). The germline gives CDR1 SEHNR, CDR2 FQNEAQ (reference sequence). CDR3 size: 15 residues. V shed 2 bases and J shed 1 base, with 10 bases lying between them. CDR3 amino acids: CASSLLAAGTDTQYF. As DNA, the CDR3 is TGTGCCAGCAGCTTATTAGCGGCCGGCACAGATACGCAGTATTTT.

The rearrangement links TRBV27 to TRBJ2-3; 11 bases map to TRBD2. Germline CDR1 and CDR2: MNHEY and SMNVEV (reference sequence). The CDR3 covers 15 residues. Trimming removed 5 bases from V and 4 bases from J; junction bases left unmatched: 5. The CDR3 reads CASSQLAGDADTQYF. The DNA for the CDR3 is TGTGCCAGCAGTCAACTAGCGGGAGACGCAGATACGCAGTATTTT.

Here the CDR3 reads CASSMTGGKGYTF. The CDR3 coding sequence is TGTGCCAGCAGTATGACAGGGGGCAAAGGCTACACCTTC. The chain carries TRBV6-5 and TRBJ1-2, with 10 bases fitting TRBD1. The germline V gene has CDR1 MNHEY and CDR2 SVGAGI. The ends lost 5 bases at V and 8 bases at J; junction bases unmatched: 5. The CDR3 contains 13 residues.

The chain has TRBV6-5 and TRBJ2-3, with a possible D match to TRBD1 (5 bases). Deletions cut 7 bases from V and 6 bases from J, with 11 bases between. Germline CDR1 reads MNHEY; CDR2 reads SVGAGI. CDR3 length equals 12 residues. Here the CDR3 reads CASTWGPDTQYF. The CDR3 DNA reads as TGTGCCAGCACCTGGGGCCCGGATACGCAGTATTTT.

The rearrangement links TRBV6-5 to TRBJ1-1; the D is unclear. From germline, CDR1 is MNHEY and CDR2 SVGAGI. Deletions cut 7 bases from V and 1 base from J, with 16 bases between. The CDR3 sequence is 15 residues long. The CDR3 coding sequence is TGTGCCAGCACCCCCGTTGGGCCGCCGAACACTGAAGCTTTCTTT. Its protein product is CASTPVGPPNTEAFF.

J is TRBJ2-7 and V is TRBV19; 10 nucleotides agree with TRBD1. Germline assignment: CDR1 LNHDA and CDR2 SQIVND (reference sequence). The CDR3 consists of 14 residues. Losses at the gene ends were 7 bases for V and 2 bases for J; bases not matched to a gene: 5. The CDR3 sequence: CASTPGTGAYEQYF. The CDR3 region has the DNA TGTGCCAGTACTCCCGGGACAGGGGCCTACGAGCAGTACTTC.

Worth noting for this clone: One end of the junction varies from germline; a read error may be responsible. J is TRBJ1-6 and V is TRBV5-5, with D perhaps TRBD1 (5 bases). The CDR3 is made up of 13 amino acids. CDR1 is SGHKS, CDR2 YYEKEE, per germline (reference sequence). In nucleotides, the CDR3 is TGTGCCAGCAGATTGGACCAGGGTTCACCCCTCCACTTT. Its protein product is CASRLDQGSPLHF. The variable domain in full, completed from reference TRBV5-5 and TRBJ1-6, reads DAGVTQSPTHLIKTRGQQVTLRCSPISGHKSVSWYQQVLGQGPQFIFQYYEKEERGRGNFPDRFSARQFPNYSSELNVNALLLGDSALYLCASRLDQGSPLHFGNGTRLTVT.

The genes are TRBV3-1 (or the pseudogene TRBV3-2) and TRBJ2-7; 7 bases are a match to TRBD2. After removal of 4 bases from V and 6 bases from J, the junction contained 9 bases not matched to a gene. Germline CDR1 LGHDT, CDR2 YNNKEL (reference sequence). The CDR3 runs to 14 residues. DNA of the CDR3: TGTGCCAGCAGCCCCAGGATGTCGGGAGGCGAGCAGTACTTC. Residues: CASSPRMSGGEQYF.

The chain joins TRBV3-1 (or the pseudogene TRBV3-2) to TRBJ2-7; 7 positions match TRBD1. Trimming removed 4 bases from V and 4 bases from J; junction bases left unmatched: 7. CDR1 and CDR2 (germline): LGHDT, YNNKEL (reference sequence). This CDR3 region has 14 residues. CDR3 residues: CASSLAGTEYEQYF. CDR3 nucleotide sequence: TGTGCCAGCAGCCTAGCCGGGACAGAATACGAGCAGTACTTC.

The CDR3, as DNA: TGTGCCAGCAGCTTGAGCGGGAACGACGGGGAGCTGTTTTTT. This gives the protein CASSLSGNDGELFF. The rearrangement joins TRBV9 to TRBJ2-2; 7 bases match TRBD2. This CDR3 has 14 residues. Trimming removed 4 bases from V and 7 bases from J; junction bases left unmatched: 7. Looked up from germline, CDR1 is SGDLS and CDR2 is YYNGEE.

This rearrangement joins TRBV7-6 to TRBJ2-2; the match to TRBD2 covers 8 bases. Germline V gene data show CDR1 as SGHVS and CDR2 as FNYEAQ. V was clipped by 4 bases and J by 7 bases; unmatched bases: 2. The length of the CDR3 is 13 residues. CDR3 loop: CASSYSGNGELFF. CDR3 DNA sequence: TGTGCCAGCAGCTATAGCGGGAACGGGGAGCTGTTTTTT.

The genes are TRBV10-1 and TRBJ1-2; 8 positions match TRBD1. V trimming: 4 bases; J trimming: 7 bases; junction bases outside the gene matches: 5. The CDR3 totals 13 residues. Germline CDR1 and CDR2: WNHNN and SYGVQD (reference sequence). As DNA, the CDR3 is TGCGCCAGCAGTGCTGCAGGGGGCCGTGGCTACACCTTC. Amino acids: CASSAAGGRGYTF.

The chain has TRBV9 and TRBJ2-7, with 12 bases that match TRBD2. The CDR3 length is 16 residues. Germline lookup yields CDR1 SGDLS and CDR2 YYNGEE. V dropped 2 bases and J dropped 0; count of bases not matched to a gene: 3. CDR3 in DNA: TGTGCCAGCAGCGTGGGACTAGCGGGTCTCTCCTACGAGCAGTACTTC. Translating gives CASSVGLAGLSYEQYF.

V is TRBV7-9 and J is TRBJ2-5, with 7 bases identical to TRBD2. J was trimmed by 7 bases and V by 6 bases; bases with no gene match: 17. The germline gives CDR1 SEHNR, CDR2 FQNEAQ (reference sequence). The CDR3 is made up of 16 amino acids. CDR3 nucleotide sequence: TGTGCCAGCAGGACTGATACTAGCGTAGGCCGGGGGACCCAGTACTTC. Translated, it gives CASRTDTSVGRGTQYF. Supplemented by reference TRBV7-9 and TRBJ2-5, the full variable domain reads DTGVSQNPRHKITKRGQNVTFRCDPISEHNRLYWYRQTLGQGPEFLTYFQNEAQLEKSRLLSDRFSAERPKGSFSTLEIQRTEQGDSAMYLCASRTDTSVGRGTQYFGPGTRLLVL.

The V gene is TRBV29-1, the J gene TRBJ1-2; 7 bases are a match to TRBD1. This CDR3 contains 14 residues. Germline CDR1 is SQVTM and CDR2 is ANQGSEA. After removal of 5 bases from V and 5 bases from J, the junction contained 11 bases not matched to a gene. The CDR3 bases are TGCAGCGTTAATGACAGGGAATCTCTGTATGGCTACACCTTC. Translated: CSVNDRESLYGYTF.

The chain carries TRBV6-2 or TRBV6-3 and TRBJ1-2; D is ambiguous. V dropped 4 bases and J dropped 6 bases, with 6 bases sitting between them. This CDR3 region has 11 residues. CDR1 and CDR2 from the germline V gene are MNHEY and SVGEGT. The CDR3 reads CASSFGDGYTF. The CDR3 DNA reads TGTGCCAGCAGTTTCGGGGATGGCTACACCTTC.

This sequence joins TRBV5-4 and TRBJ2-7; D ambiguous. Trimming took 4 bases from V and 1 from J, leaving 9 bases between them. This CDR3 contains 13 residues. Looked up from germline, CDR1 is SGHNT and CDR2 is YYREEE (reference sequence). CDR3 sequence reads: CASSQTNSYEQYF. CDR3 nucleotide sequence: TGTGCCAGCAGCCAGACAAATTCCTACGAGCAGTACTTC. Together with reference TRBV5-4 and TRBJ2-7, the CDR3 gives the full variable domain: ETGVTQSPTHLIKTRGQQVTLRCSSQSGHNTVSWYQQALGQGPQFIFQYYREEENGRGNFPPRFSGLQFPNYSSELNVNALELDDSALYLCASSQTNSYEQYFGPGTRLTVT.

The chain joins TRBV2 to TRBJ1-6, with TRBD1 as a possible D gene (6 bases). The CDR3 contains 16 residues. Germline CDR1 reads SNHLY; CDR2 reads FYNNEI. Trimming left V 4 bases short and J 10 bases short, with 20 bases between. The CDR3, as DNA: TGTGCCAGCAGTGTTCAGGGGTTCGGGGTGAACTCACCCCTCCACTTT. Translation gives CASSVQGFGVNSPLHF.

The V call is TRBV21-1, the J call TRBJ1-1; the table's D call TRBD1 went unverified against the DNA. TRBV21-1 is a pseudogene. The CDR3 loop spans 13 amino acids. The DNA of the CDR3 is TGTGCCAGCAGCACCTGGACAGGTGGTGAAGCTTTCTTT. This sequence encodes CASSTWTGGEAFF.

This chain connects TRBV24-1 to TRBJ2-1; 12 bases align to TRBD2. Germline-derived CDR1 and CDR2 are KGHDR and SFDVKD. The CDR3 has 16 amino acids. With 4 bases clipped from V and 9 bases from J, the junction kept 9 bases outside the gene matches. CDR3 nucleotides: TGTGCCACCAGTGACCGGACTAGCGGGGTGTTGGGTGAGCAGTTCTTC. It encodes CATSDRTSGVLGEQFF.

V gene TRBV6-1 combines with J gene TRBJ1-3, with D perhaps matching TRBD1 (5 bases). This CDR3 is 15 amino acids long. In germline, CDR1 is MNHNS, CDR2 SASEGT. V lost 2 bases, J lost 4 bases, and 12 bases lay in between. This CDR3 is CASSEFGGRGNTIYF. In DNA, the CDR3 is TGTGCCAGCAGTGAATTCGGGGGGAGAGGAAACACCATATATTTT.

The genes are TRBV11-2 and TRBJ2-5; 8 bases agree with TRBD1. Germline V gene lookup returns CDR1 SGHAT and CDR2 FQNNGV. CDR3 length equals 16 residues. The V and J ends lost 1 base and 4 bases, in that order; junction bases with no gene match: 8. CDR3 protein: CASSLAGGGSLETQYF. The DNA of the CDR3 is TGTGCCAGCAGCTTAGCAGGGGGCGGTTCGCTAGAGACCCAGTACTTC.

The chain has TRBV24-1 and TRBJ2-7; 8 nucleotides agree with TRBD1. The J segment lost 4 bases and the V segment lost 4 bases, leaving 2 bases of the junction unmatched. The CDR3 totals 13 residues. CDR1 KGHDR and CDR2 SFDVKD come from the germline V gene. CDR3 coding DNA: TGTGCCACCAGTGACACAGGGGGGTACGAGCAGTACTTC. The encoded protein is CATSDTGGYEQYF.

The chain joins TRBV7-9 to TRBJ2-4, with 10 bases fitting TRBD1. The CDR3 extends over 16 amino acids. The J segment lost 2 bases and the V segment lost 5 bases, leaving 6 bases of the junction unmatched. Per the germline V gene, CDR1 is SEHNR and CDR2 is FQNEAQ (reference sequence). CDR3 sequence: CASSPGQGGTKNIQYF. Here the CDR3 DNA reads TGTGCCAGCAGCCCAGGACAGGGGGGGACCAAAAACATTCAGTACTTC.

The V and J genes are TRBV2 and TRBJ1-2; D gene unclear. This CDR3 comprises 14 residues. Germline CDR1 SNHLY, CDR2 FYNNEI. V was pared by 5 bases and J by 8 bases, with 18 bases between. CDR3 sequence reads: CASSQDAISKGYTF. The CDR3 DNA sequence: TGTGCCAGCAGTCAAGACGCTATAAGTAAAGGCTACACCTTC.

The chain uses TRBV24-1 and TRBJ2-4, with 9 bases fitting TRBD1. CDR3 length: 16 amino acids. Losses at the gene ends were 3 bases for V and 6 bases for J; bases not matched to a gene: 8. From germline, CDR1 is KGHDR and CDR2 SFDVKD. The CDR3 spells CATSDTGGQPSNIQYF. The CDR3 DNA follows: TGTGCCACCAGTGATACAGGGGGCCAACCTTCAAACATTCAGTACTTC.

The gene calls are TRBV9 and TRBJ2-1, with TRBD2 matching over 13 bases. V shed 7 bases and J 9 bases; nucleotides not matched to a gene: 10. Germline V gene lookup returns CDR1 SGDLS and CDR2 YYNGEE. The CDR3 is 15 residues long. CDR3 protein: CASSQLAGGPGEQFF. DNA for the CDR3: TGTGCCAGCTCACAACTAGCGGGAGGGCCGGGTGAGCAGTTCTTC.

The chain employs TRBV7-6 and TRBJ2-2; weak D call: TRBD2 (6 bases). The germline V gene encodes CDR1 SGHVS and CDR2 FNYEAQ. V gave up 1 base and J gave up 3 bases, with 12 bases separating them. The CDR3 has 16 residues. Written as DNA, the CDR3 is TGTGCCAGCAGCTTAGGGGGTAGCGGCGACACCGGGGAGCTGTTTTTT. Amino acids: CASSLGGSGDTGELFF.